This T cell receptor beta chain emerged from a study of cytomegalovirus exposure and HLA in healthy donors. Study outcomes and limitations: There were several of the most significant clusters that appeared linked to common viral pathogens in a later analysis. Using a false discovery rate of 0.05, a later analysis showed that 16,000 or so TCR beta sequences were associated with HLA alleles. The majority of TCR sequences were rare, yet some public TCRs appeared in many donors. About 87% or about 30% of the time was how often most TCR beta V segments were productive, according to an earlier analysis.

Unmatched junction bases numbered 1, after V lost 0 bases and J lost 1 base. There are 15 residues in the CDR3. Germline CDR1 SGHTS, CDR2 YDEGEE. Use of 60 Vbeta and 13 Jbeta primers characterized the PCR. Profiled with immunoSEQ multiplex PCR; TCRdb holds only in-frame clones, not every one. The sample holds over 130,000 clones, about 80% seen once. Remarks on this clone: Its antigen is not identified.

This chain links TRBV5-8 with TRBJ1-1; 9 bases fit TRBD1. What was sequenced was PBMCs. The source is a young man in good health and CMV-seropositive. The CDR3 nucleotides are TGTGCCAGCAGCTTGGAACAGGGGGCGAACACTGAAGCTTTCTTT. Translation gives CASSLEQGANTEAFF.